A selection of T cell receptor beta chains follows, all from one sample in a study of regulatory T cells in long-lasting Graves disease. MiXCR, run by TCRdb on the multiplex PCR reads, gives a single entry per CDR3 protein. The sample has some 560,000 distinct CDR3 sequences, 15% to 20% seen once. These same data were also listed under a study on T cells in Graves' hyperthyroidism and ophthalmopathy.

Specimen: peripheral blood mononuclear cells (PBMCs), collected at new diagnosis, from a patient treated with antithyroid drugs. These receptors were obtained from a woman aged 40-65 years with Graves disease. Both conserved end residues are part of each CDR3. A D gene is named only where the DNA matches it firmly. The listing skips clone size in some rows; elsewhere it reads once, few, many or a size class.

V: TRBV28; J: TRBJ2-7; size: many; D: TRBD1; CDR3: CASSFVGTGSYEQYF; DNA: TGTGCCAGCAGTTTTGTAGGGACAGGTTCCTACGAGCAGTACTTC
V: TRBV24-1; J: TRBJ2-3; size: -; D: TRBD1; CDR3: CATSEEGQGRIGDTQYF; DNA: TGTGCCACCAGTGAAGAAGGACAGGGGCGCATCGGGGATACGCAGTATTTT
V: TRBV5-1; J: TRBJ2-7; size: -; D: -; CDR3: CASSTGDPSSYEQYF; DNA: TGCGCCAGCAGCACGGGGGACCCCAGCTCCTACGAGCAGTACTTC
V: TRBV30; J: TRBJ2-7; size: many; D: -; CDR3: CAGHREGEQYF; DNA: TGTGCCGGACATCGGGAAGGCGAGCAGTACTTC
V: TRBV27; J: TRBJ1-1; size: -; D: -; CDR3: CASSLSRSGTDTEAFF; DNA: TGTGCCAGCAGTTTATCGCGATCTGGAACGGACACTGAAGCTTTCTTT
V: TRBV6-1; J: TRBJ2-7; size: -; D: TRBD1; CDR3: CAIQGTGSSYEQYF; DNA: TGTGCCATCCAAGGGACAGGGTCTTCGTACGAGCAGTACTTC
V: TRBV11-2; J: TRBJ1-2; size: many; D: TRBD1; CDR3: CASSLSPGGYGYTF; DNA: TGTGCCAGCAGCTTAAGCCCAGGGGGCTATGGCTACACCTTC
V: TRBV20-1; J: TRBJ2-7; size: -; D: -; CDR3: CSALLRGPYEQYF; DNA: TGCAGTGCATTACTCAGGGGCCCCTACGAGCAGTACTTC
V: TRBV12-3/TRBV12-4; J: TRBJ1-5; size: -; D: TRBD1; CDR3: CAGGTGAPQHF; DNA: TGTGCCGGCGGGACAGGAGCGCCCCAGCATTTT
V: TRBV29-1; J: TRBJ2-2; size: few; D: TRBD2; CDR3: CRVAGGDTGELFF; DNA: TGCAGGGTAGCGGGGGGGGACACCGGGGAGCTGTTTTTT
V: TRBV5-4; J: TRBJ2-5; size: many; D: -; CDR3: CASRFSTQETQYF; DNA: TGTGCCAGCAGGTTCTCAACCCAAGAGACCCAGTACTTC
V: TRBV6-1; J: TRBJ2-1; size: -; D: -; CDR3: CASTQSLYRHNEQFF; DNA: TGTGCCAGCACTCAATCCTTGTACAGACACAATGAGCAGTTCTTC
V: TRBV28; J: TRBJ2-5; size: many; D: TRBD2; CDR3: CASSTTGGGIGETQYF; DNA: TGTGCCAGCAGTACCACTGGGGGGGGAATTGGCGAGACCCAGTACTTC
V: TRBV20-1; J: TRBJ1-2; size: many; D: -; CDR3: CSARDTRRVEGYTF; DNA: TGCAGTGCTAGAGACACACGCAGGGTAGAGGGCTACACCTTC
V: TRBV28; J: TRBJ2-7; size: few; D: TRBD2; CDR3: CASSFLTSRVMSYEQYF; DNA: TGTGCCAGCAGTTTCTTGACTAGCAGGGTGATGTCCTACGAGCAGTACTTC
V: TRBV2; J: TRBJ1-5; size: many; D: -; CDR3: CASCRESNQPQHF; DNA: TGTGCCAGCTGCAGGGAGAGCAATCAGCCCCAGCATTTT
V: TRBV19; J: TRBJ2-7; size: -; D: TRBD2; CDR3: CASSIKAGDSYEQYF; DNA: TGTGCCAGTAGTATCAAAGCGGGGGACTCCTACGAGCAGTACTTC
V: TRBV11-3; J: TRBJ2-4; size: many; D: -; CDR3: CASSSTSLAKNIQYF; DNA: TGTGCCAGCAGCTCGACCAGCCTGGCCAAAAACATTCAGTACTTC
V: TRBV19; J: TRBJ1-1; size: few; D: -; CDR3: CASSIARGLNTEAFF; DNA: TGTGCCAGTAGTATAGCTCGGGGATTGAACACTGAAGCTTTCTTT
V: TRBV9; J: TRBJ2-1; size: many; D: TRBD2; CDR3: CASSVAGVGLAVNNEQFF; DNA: TGTGCCAGCAGCGTAGCAGGGGTGGGACTAGCGGTTAACAATGAGCAGTTCTTC
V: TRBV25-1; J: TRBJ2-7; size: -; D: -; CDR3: CASSEPGREQYF; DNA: TGTGCCAGCAGTGAACCGGGTCGAGAGCAGTACTTC
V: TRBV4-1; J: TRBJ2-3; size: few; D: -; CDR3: CASSQEVTGKTDTQYF; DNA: TGCGCCAGCAGCCAAGAGGTTACAGGGAAGACAGATACGCAGTATTTT
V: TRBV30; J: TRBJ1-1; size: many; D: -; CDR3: CAWTHPPNRVNTEAFF; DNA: TGTGCCTGGACCCACCCTCCGAACCGAGTGAACACTGAAGCTTTCTTT
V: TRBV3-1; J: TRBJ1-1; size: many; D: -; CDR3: CASSWVSDTEAFF; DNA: TGTGCCAGCAGCTGGGTAAGCGACACTGAAGCTTTCTTT
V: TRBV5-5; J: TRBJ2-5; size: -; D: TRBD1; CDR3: CASSKTGTGETQYF; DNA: TGTGCCAGCAGCAAAACGGGGACAGGAGAGACCCAGTACTTC
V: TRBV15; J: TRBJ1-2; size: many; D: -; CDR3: CATSRDMGGYTF; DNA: TGTGCCACCAGCAGAGATATGGGGGGCTACACCTTC
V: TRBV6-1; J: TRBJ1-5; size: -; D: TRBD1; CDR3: CASSTGDSSNQPQHF; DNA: TGTGCCAGCAGTACCGGGGACAGTAGCAATCAGCCCCAGCATTTT
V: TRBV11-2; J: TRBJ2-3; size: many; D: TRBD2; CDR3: CASSTTAGRTDTQYF; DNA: TGTGCCAGCAGCACTACAGCGGGACGAACAGATACGCAGTATTTT
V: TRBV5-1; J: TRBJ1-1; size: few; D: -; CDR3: CASSLDGTSNTEAFF; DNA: TGCGCCAGCAGCTTGGACGGCACATCGAACACTGAAGCTTTCTTT
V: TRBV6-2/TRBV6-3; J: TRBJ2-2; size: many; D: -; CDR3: CASSLTVNTGELFF; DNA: TGTGCCAGCAGTTTGACAGTGAACACCGGGGAGCTGTTTTTT
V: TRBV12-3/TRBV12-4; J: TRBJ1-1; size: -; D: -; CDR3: CASSLTVGSEAFF; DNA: TGTGCCAGCAGCCTCACGGTGGGGTCTGAAGCTTTCTTT
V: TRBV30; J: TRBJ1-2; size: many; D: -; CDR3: CAWIHGADGYTF; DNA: TGTGCCTGGATTCATGGGGCAGATGGCTACACCTTC
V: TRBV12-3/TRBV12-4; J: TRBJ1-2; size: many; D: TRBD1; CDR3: CASSLEDRGRQGYTF; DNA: TGTGCCAGCAGTTTGGAGGACAGGGGGCGTCAGGGCTACACCTTC
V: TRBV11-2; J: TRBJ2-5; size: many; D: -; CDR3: CASSIGKGGTQYF; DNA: TGTGCCAGCAGCATAGGAAAGGGTGGGACCCAGTACTTC
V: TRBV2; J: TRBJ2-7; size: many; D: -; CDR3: CASSSQGPGDEQYF; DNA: TGCGCCAGCAGCTCCCAGGGGCCAGGGGACGAGCAGTACTTC
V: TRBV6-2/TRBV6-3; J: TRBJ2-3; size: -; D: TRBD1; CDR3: CASRKPWRGQDTDTQYF; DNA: TGTGCCAGCAGGAAACCTTGGAGGGGACAGGACACAGATACGCAGTATTTT
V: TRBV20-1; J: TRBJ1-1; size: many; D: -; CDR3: CSALGRKNTEAFF; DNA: TGCAGTGCTCTGGGGCGGAAGAACACTGAAGCTTTCTTT
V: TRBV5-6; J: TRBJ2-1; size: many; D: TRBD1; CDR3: CASSLAGTGYDNEQFF; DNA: TGTGCCAGCAGCTTGGCCGGGACAGGGTACGACAATGAGCAGTTCTTC
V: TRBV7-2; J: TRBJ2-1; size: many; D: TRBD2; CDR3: CASSFVPSGGSGEQFF; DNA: TGTGCCAGCAGCTTCGTACCTAGCGGGGGGTCGGGTGAGCAGTTCTTC
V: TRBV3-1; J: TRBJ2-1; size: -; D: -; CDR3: CASSHAEGAFEQFF; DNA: TGTGCCAGCAGCCATGCCGAAGGTGCGTTTGAGCAGTTCTTC
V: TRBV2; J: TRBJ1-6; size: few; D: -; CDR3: CASSSDTGSPLHF; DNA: TGTGCCAGCAGTTCGGACACGGGTTCACCCCTCCACTTT
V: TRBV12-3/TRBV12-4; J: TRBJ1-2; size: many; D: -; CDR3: CASSSNYGYTF; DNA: TGTGCCAGCAGTTCAAACTATGGCTACACCTTC
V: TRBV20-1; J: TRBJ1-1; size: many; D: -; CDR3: CSATLRLEGEAFF; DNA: TGCAGTGCTACTCTCCGACTGGAGGGTGAAGCTTTCTTT
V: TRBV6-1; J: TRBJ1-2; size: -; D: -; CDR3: CASSTSGGSNYGYTF; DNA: -
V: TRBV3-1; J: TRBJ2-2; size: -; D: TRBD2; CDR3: CASSQGYGRAGELFF; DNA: TGTGCCAGCAGCCAAGGTTACGGGAGGGCCGGGGAGCTGTTTTTT
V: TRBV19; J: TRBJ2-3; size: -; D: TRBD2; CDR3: CASSSWGGEGDTQYF; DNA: TGTGCCAGTAGCTCATGGGGAGGGGAAGGAGATACGCAGTATTTT
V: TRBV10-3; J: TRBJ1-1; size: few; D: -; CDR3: CAISDGGVWEMNTEAFF; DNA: TGTGCCATCAGTGACGGAGGGGTCTGGGAAATGAACACTGAAGCTTTCTTT
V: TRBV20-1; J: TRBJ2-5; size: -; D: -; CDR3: CSATVGSGETQYF; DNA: TGCAGTGCTACGGTGGGGTCGGGGGAGACCCAGTACTTC
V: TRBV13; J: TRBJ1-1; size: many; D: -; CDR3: CASSTPGTEAFF; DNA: TGTGCCAGCAGCACCCCGGGCACTGAAGCTTTCTTT
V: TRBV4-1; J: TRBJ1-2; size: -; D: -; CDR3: CASSRQQGGYTF; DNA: TGCGCCAGCAGCCGGCAACAGGGAGGCTACACCTTC